This entry lists 32 T cell receptor beta chains sequenced from one sample in a study of T cell changes during pregnancy in multiple sclerosis. The repertoire was sequenced with immunoSEQ multiplex PCR; TCRdb's copy has only in-frame clones and lacks some. Here the sample spans 60,000 or so clones, around 87% being singletons. The sequencing sample was made of peripheral blood from another person, used as feeder cells. The receptors originated from a human donor whose cells served as feeder cells for cultures in a pregnancy study.

This clone was counted once. J is TRBJ2-1 and V is TRBV6-5; 7 nucleotides line up with TRBD1. The germline V gene encodes CDR1 MNHEY and CDR2 SVGAGI. V shed 6 bases and J 4 bases; nucleotides not matched to a gene: 6. This CDR3 has 14 amino acids. The CDR3 spells CASRSGTDYNEQFF. CDR3 DNA: TGTGCCAGCAGGTCCGGGACAGATTACAATGAGCAGTTCTTC.

This chain connects TRBV6-4 to TRBJ2-2; no clear D. The CDR3 runs to 13 residues. Per the germline V gene, CDR1 is MRHNA and CDR2 is SNTAGT. Trimming shortened V by 0 bases and J by 7 bases, and 6 bases separated the two germline ends. CDR3 coding DNA: TGTGCCAGCAGTGACTCTCTAGGCGGGGAGCTGTTTTTT. Protein: CASSDSLGGELFF.

The chain employs TRBV28 and TRBJ2-1; possible D gene TRBD1, 5 bases. This CDR3 has 13 residues. From germline, CDR1 is MDHEN and CDR2 SYDVKM. V lost 8 bases and J lost 4, with 12 bases in between. In nucleotides, the CDR3 is TGTGCCAGCTTAAAGGGGCTGTACAATGAGCAGTTCTTC. Translated: CASLKGLYNEQFF. Full variable domain (missing parts from reference TRBV28 and TRBJ2-1): DVKVTQSSRYLVKRTGEKVFLECVQDMDHENMFWYRQDPGLGLRLIYFSYDVKMKEKGDIPEGYSVSREKKERFSLILESASTNQTSMYLCASLKGLYNEQFFGPGTRLTVL.

This chain connects TRBV19 to TRBJ1-4, with 7 bases that match TRBD1. CDR1 is LNHDA, CDR2 SQIVND, per germline (reference sequence). After removal of 4 bases from V and 8 bases from J, the junction contained 7 bases not matched to a gene. The CDR3 consists of 14 residues. The CDR3 DNA is TGTGCCAGTAGTACGGGACAGTTGAGAGAAAAACTGTTTTTT. It specifies CASSTGQLREKLFF.

The chain couples TRBV18 to TRBJ1-3; D gene unclear. Trimming left V 6 bases short and J 4 bases short, with 13 bases between. Germline V gene data show CDR1 as KGHSH and CDR2 as LQKENI. The CDR3 extends over 14 amino acids. The CDR3 sequence is CASSWASSGNTIYF. DNA for the CDR3: TGTGCCAGCTCGTGGGCCTCCTCGGGAAACACCATATATTTT.

This sequence joins TRBV5-6 and TRBJ2-7, with TRBD2 as a possible D gene (5 bases). Trimming took 0 bases from V and 2 from J, leaving 21 bases between them. Per the germline V gene, CDR1 is SGHDT and CDR2 is YYEEEE. This CDR3 has 18 residues. CDR3 loop: CASSLGVFGEQHAYEQYF. CDR3 nucleotide sequence: TGTGCCAGCAGCTTGGGGGTTTTTGGGGAGCAGCATGCCTACGAGCAGTACTTC.

V is TRBV5-1 and J is TRBJ2-7; D gene ambiguous. V gave up 0 bases and J gave up 5 bases, with 12 bases separating them. Germline CDR1 and CDR2: SGHRS and YFSETQ. There are 14 residues in the CDR3. CDR3 amino acids: CASSLAQAGDEQYF. In nucleotides, the CDR3 is TGCGCCAGCAGCTTGGCTCAAGCAGGAGACGAGCAGTACTTC.

J is TRBJ2-1 and V is TRBV6-4; 12 bases align to TRBD2. The CDR3 runs to 15 residues. Germline lookup yields CDR1 MRHNA and CDR2 SNTAGT. J lost 6 bases, V lost 3 bases, and 3 bases had no gene match. CDR3 sequence reads: CASSELAGGVNEQFF. DNA of the CDR3: TGTGCCAGCAGTGAACTAGCGGGGGGAGTCAATGAGCAGTTCTTC.

This chain uses TRBV5-1 with TRBJ1-4; D gene ambiguous. The CDR3 spans 14 residues. Germline values: CDR1 SGHRS, CDR2 YFSETQ. Trimming pared 3 bases from V and 8 bases from J, leaving 14 bases between. This CDR3 is CASSSTRGEEKLFF. The CDR3, as DNA: TGCGCCAGCAGCTCTACCCGGGGAGAGGAAAAACTGTTTTTT.

The chain uses TRBV7-7 and TRBJ2-7; D uncertain. The CDR3 has 13 residues. V lost 1 base and J lost 2, with 6 bases in between. Germline V CDR1 and CDR2: SSHAT, FNYEAQ (reference sequence). The CDR3 loop is CASSLEPTYEQYF. The DNA for the CDR3 is TGTGCCAGCAGCTTAGAGCCTACCTACGAGCAGTACTTC. Drawing the rest from reference TRBV7-7 and TRBJ2-7, the complete variable domain is GAGVSQSPRYKVTKRGQDVTLRCDPISSHATLYWYQQALGQGPEFLTYFNYEAQPDKSGLPSDRFSAERPEGSISTLTIQRTEQRDSAMYRCASSLEPTYEQYFGPGTRLTVT.

This chain links TRBV6-1 with TRBJ2-7, with 7 bases that match TRBD1. Germline V lookup: CDR1 MNHNS, CDR2 SASEGT. V was clipped by 1 base and J by 6 bases; unmatched bases: 6. This CDR3 has 14 residues. The DNA of the CDR3 is TGTGCCAGCAGTGAAGGGATACAGGGGCGCGAGCAGTACTTC. This codes for CASSEGIQGREQYF.

The chain carries TRBV6-4 and TRBJ2-1, with D unclear. The V gene's germline CDR1 is MRHNA and CDR2 SNTAGT. With 7 bases removed from V and 4 bases from J, the gap between germline ends came to 5 bases. CDR3 length: 11 residues. The CDR3 loop is CASNNYNEQFF. The CDR3 DNA is TGTGCCAGCAACAATTACAATGAGCAGTTCTTC.

V and J are TRBV5-1 and TRBJ2-3; either TRBD1 or TRBD2 may supply D (5 bases each). This CDR3 region has 15 residues. The V end lost 3 bases, the J end lost 3 bases, and 14 bases lay between the germline ends. Germline V gene sequence: CDR1 SGHRS, CDR2 YFSETQ. The CDR3 nucleotides read TGCGCCAGCAGCTGGACGGGTGGGGGTACAGATACGCAGTATTTT. Residues: CASSWTGGGTDTQYF.

Only one count was recorded for this clone. The chain combines TRBV7-2 with TRBJ2-1; D is uncertain. The ends were cut back, 5 bases at V and 4 bases at J, with 12 bases in the middle. The CDR3 contains 14 residues. The V gene's germline CDR1 is SGHTA and CDR2 FQGNSA. The CDR3 protein is CASSQSMSYNEQFF. The DNA for the CDR3 is TGTGCCAGCAGCCAAAGCATGAGTTACAATGAGCAGTTCTTC.

DNA for the CDR3: TGTGCCAGCAGCTCACTAGCGGGGGGGTTACTAGGAGATACGCAGTATTTT. This codes for CASSSLAGGLLGDTQYF. The genes are TRBV7-8 and TRBJ2-3; 13 bases line up with TRBD2. This CDR3 has 17 amino acids. V lost 4 bases to trimming and J lost 5 bases; unmatched junction nucleotides: 9. Germline assignment: CDR1 SGHVS and CDR2 FQNEAQ. Combining the CDR3 with reference TRBV7-8 and TRBJ2-3 gives the whole variable domain GAGVSQSPRYKVAKRGQDVALRCDPISGHVSLFWYQQALGQGPEFLTYFQNEAQLDKSGLPSDRFFAERPEGSVSTLKIQRTQQEDSAVYLCASSSLAGGLLGDTQYFGPGTRLTVL.

Turning to this clone: The junction does not match germline at one end; this may be a read error. The CDR3 nucleotides read TGTGCCAGCAGCTACCGTCCGGGACGGAGACTCTTC. Translation gives CASSYRPGRRLF. The chain has TRBV5-8 and TRBJ2-7, with D possibly being TRBD1 or TRBD2 (5 bases each). Germline CDR1 SGHTS, CDR2 YDEGEE. The CDR3 consists of 12 residues.

This chain uses TRBV19 with TRBJ2-3; D may match TRBD1 or TRBD2 (7 bases each). Trimming removed 11 bases at V and 0 bases at J, with 15 bases between. This CDR3 spans 14 amino acids. CDR1 and CDR2 from the germline V gene are LNHDA and SQIVND (reference sequence). In nucleotides, the CDR3 is TGTGCCTCCAGGGGGAGGGGGAGCACAGATACGCAGTATTTT. Protein sequence: CASRGRGSTDTQYF.

V gene TRBV30 combines with J gene TRBJ2-4; no definite D call. In germline, CDR1 is GTSNPN, CDR2 SVGIG (reference sequence). V was pared by 1 base and J by 0 bases, with 10 bases between. The length of the CDR3 is 15 residues. CDR3 bases: TGTGCCTGGAGTGGAGATCTAGAAGCCAAAAACATTCAGTACTTC. Its translation is CAWSGDLEAKNIQYF.

The rearrangement joins TRBV2 to TRBJ1-4, with unresolved D. Germline V gives CDR1 SNHLY, CDR2 FYNNEI. This CDR3 has 14 amino acids. Trimming took 5 bases from V and 3 from J, leaving 10 bases between them. The CDR3 here is CASSQVDANEKLFF. For the CDR3, the DNA is TGTGCCAGCAGTCAGGTTGACGCTAATGAAAAACTGTTTTTT.

V is TRBV5-4 and J is TRBJ1-5; TRBD1 agrees at 7 bases. The CDR3 loop spans 15 amino acids. V dropped 4 bases and J dropped 4; count of bases not matched to a gene: 8. Per germline, CDR1 SGHNT and CDR2 YYREEE (reference sequence). The CDR3 spells CASSLNPGQNQPQHF. As DNA, the CDR3 is TGTGCCAGCAGCCTCAATCCGGGACAGAATCAGCCCCAGCATTTT.

This clone occurred once. The chain joins TRBV5-5 to TRBJ2-7, with D unresolved. Germline V lookup: CDR1 SGHKS, CDR2 YYEKEE (reference sequence). This CDR3 comprises 11 residues. The V and J ends lost 2 bases and 6 bases respectively, with 6 bases between them. This chain's CDR3 is CASSFGREQYF. CDR3 in DNA: TGTGCCAGCAGCTTTGGGCGCGAGCAGTACTTC.

The chain has TRBV5-1 and TRBJ1-3; D perhaps matches TRBD1 (5 bases). Trimming shortened V by 4 bases and J by 2 bases, and 13 bases separated the two germline ends. Germline V lookup: CDR1 SGHRS, CDR2 YFSETQ. This CDR3 is built from 15 residues. CDR3 in amino acids: CASSPLGTAGNTIYF. As DNA, the CDR3 is TGCGCCAGCAGCCCACTCGGGACCGCTGGAAACACCATATATTTT.

This chain links TRBV30 with TRBJ1-2; 7 bases match TRBD1. Germline CDR1 is GTSNPN and CDR2 is SVGIG (reference sequence). The V segment lost 2 bases and the J segment 4 bases; nucleotides outside the gene matches: 10. CDR3 length: 15 amino acids. The CDR3 sequence: CAWSPPDRASYGYTF. CDR3 DNA: TGTGCCTGGAGTCCGCCTGACAGGGCCAGCTATGGCTACACCTTC.

This clone was seen only once. The V gene is TRBV7-2, the J gene TRBJ2-3; D unresolved. Per the germline V gene, CDR1 is SGHTA and CDR2 is FQGNSA. There are 13 residues in the CDR3. V dropped 5 bases and J dropped 1 base, with 7 bases sitting between them. CDR3 DNA sequence: TGTGCCAGCAGCCCGGCGGGCACAGATACGCAGTATTTT. Its translation: CASSPAGTDTQYF. The full variable domain, completed using reference TRBV7-2 and TRBJ2-3, is GAGVSQSPSNKVTEKGKDVELRCDPISGHTALYWYRQSLGQGLEFLIYFQGNSAPDKSGLPSDRFSAERTGGSVSTLTIQRTQQEDSAVYLCASSPAGTDTQYFGPGTRLTVL.

As DNA, the CDR3 is TGCGCCAGCAGTCAAAAAAAAAGGGCCGGGACAGGGCGCGGATTAACTGAAAACACCATATATTTT. Encoded protein: CASSQKKRAGTGRGLTENTIYF. The V gene is TRBV23-1, the J gene TRBJ1-3, with 9 bases aligning to TRBD1. Being an ORF, TRBV23-1 has a function that is uncertain. The CDR3 contains 22 residues. The ends lost 2 bases at V and 6 bases at J; junction bases unmatched: 26.

About this clone itself: This same CDR3 is encoded by further DNA sequences in the sample. This chain joins TRBV9 and TRBJ2-7, with D tentatively TRBD1 (8 bases). Trimming cost V 0 bases and J 6 bases, with 13 bases left between them. The CDR3 contains 14 residues. Germline V gives CDR1 SGDLS, CDR2 YYNGEE. CDR3 sequence (DNA): TGTGCCAGCAGCGTAGCCTACAGGGGGGGCGAGCAGTACTTC. Residues: CASSVAYRGGEQYF.

The chain employs TRBV19 and TRBJ2-3; tentative D call: TRBD1 (6 bases). Germline CDR1 reads LNHDA; CDR2 reads SQIVND (reference sequence). This CDR3 contains 13 residues. V was shortened by 2 bases and J by 4 bases, with 7 bases between the two germline ends. The CDR3 sequence is CASSIRTADTQYF. For the CDR3, the DNA is TGTGCCAGTAGTATAAGGACAGCAGATACGCAGTATTTT.

The chain uses TRBV27 and TRBJ2-5; D might be TRBD2 (5 bases). This CDR3 comprises 14 residues. CDR1 is MNHEY and CDR2 is SMNVEV in the germline V gene (reference sequence). With 2 bases removed from V and 4 bases from J, the gap between germline ends came to 11 bases. The CDR3 region has the DNA TGTGCCAGCAGTTTACGCGGGTATCGAGAGACCCAGTACTTC. Translated: CASSLRGYRETQYF.

The V gene is TRBV5-1, the J gene TRBJ1-1, with D maybe TRBD1 (5 bases). Trimming cost V 0 bases and J 4 bases, with 13 bases left between them. The CDR3 runs to 15 residues. CDR1 and CDR2 from the germline V gene are SGHRS and YFSETQ. CDR3 in DNA: TGCGCCAGCAGCTTGGCCGCGGGGGGAGGCACTGAAGCTTTCTTT. It specifies CASSLAAGGGTEAFF. The full variable domain, rest sourced from reference TRBV5-1 and TRBJ1-1, is KAGVTQTPRYLIKTRGQQVTLSCSPISGHRSVSWYQQTPGQGLQFLFEYFSETQRNKGNFPGRFSGRQFSNSRSEMNVSTLELGDSALYLCASSLAAGGGTEAFFGQGTRLTVV.

J is TRBJ2-7 and V is TRBV6-5, with D perhaps matching TRBD1 or TRBD2 (6 bases each). V was pared by 6 bases and J by 7 bases, with 16 bases between. The CDR3 sequence is 13 residues long. Germline V CDR1 and CDR2: MNHEY, SVGAGI. This chain's CDR3 is CASRPGGQGEQYF. Written as DNA, the CDR3 is TGTGCCAGCAGACCCGGGGGCCAGGGAGAGCAGTACTTC.

The chain couples TRBV5-1 to TRBJ1-1; perhaps TRBD1 as D (5 bases). The ends were cut back, 1 base at V and 8 bases at J, with 12 bases in the middle. CDR1 is SGHRS and CDR2 is YFSETQ in the germline V gene. The CDR3 length is 13 residues. The CDR3 bases are TGCGCCAGCAGCTTGAAAAGAGGGGACGAAGCTTTCTTT. This sequence encodes CASSLKRGDEAFF.

The chain is built from TRBV4-3 and TRBJ2-1; D gene uncertain. V lost 4 bases to trimming and J lost 5 bases, with 15 bases between them. CDR3 length: 15 residues. In germline, CDR1 is LGHNA, CDR2 YSLEER. DNA for the CDR3: TGCGCCAGCAGCCCGGACCCACATGGGAACAATGAGCAGTTCTTC. It is translated as CASSPDPHGNNEQFF.